Listed below are T cell receptor beta chains from one sample, sequenced in a study of T cell responses to AZD1222 COVID-19 vaccine. The assay was immunoSEQ multiplex PCR, and TCRdb's table has in-frame clones only and misses some. The sample contains around 67,000 clones, 80% to 90% of which appear only once. The sequences come from peripheral blood, collected 28 days after the second AZD1222 dose. These receptors were collected from an adult who received the AZD1222 COVID-19 vaccine. CDR3s include the opening cysteine and the closing phenylalanine or tryptophan. D genes are given only for firm matches. A row's size may be missing; if present it is once, few, many or a size class.

size: -; V: TRBV30; D: -; J: TRBJ1-5; DNA: TGTGCCTGGACCGGGGGGAGCCCCAATCAGCCCCAGCATTTT; CDR3: CAWTGGSPNQPQHF
size: few; V: TRBV21-1; D: -; J: TRBJ1-1; DNA: TGTGCCAGCAGCAAAGAAGGAGGGGGGACTGAAGCTTTCTTT; CDR3: CASSKEGGGTEAFF
size: -; V: TRBV6-4; D: TRBD1; J: TRBJ2-5; DNA: TGTGCCAGCAGTGAGGGGACAGGGGGTCAAGAGACCCAGTACTTC; CDR3: CASSEGTGGQETQYF
size: few; V: TRBV7-8; D: TRBD1; J: TRBJ1-2; DNA: TGTGCCAGCAGCTTACTAGCGGGACAGGGGGCGCGGGCGGATGGCTACACCTTC; CDR3: CASSLLAGQGARADGYTF
size: -; V: TRBV29-1; D: -; J: TRBJ1-2; DNA: TGCAGCGTTGAAGAGAATGGCTACACCTTC; CDR3: CSVEENGYTF
size: -; V: TRBV13; D: TRBD2; J: TRBJ2-7; DNA: TGTGCCAGCAGCCCACAGCCTAGCGGGGGGGCTTTGGAGCAGTACTTC; CDR3: CASSPQPSGGALEQYF
size: once; V: TRBV7-2; D: -; J: TRBJ2-1; DNA: TGTGCCAGCAGCTTAGGTCCGGGACTTGCGGCCGATGAGCAGTTCTTC; CDR3: CASSLGPGLAADEQFF
size: -; V: TRBV28; D: -; J: TRBJ1-6; DNA: TGTGCCAGCGGTCAAGGGGTCTTGAATTCACCCCTCCACTTT; CDR3: CASGQGVLNSPLHF
size: -; V: TRBV6-1; D: TRBD1; J: TRBJ2-5; DNA: TGTGCCAGCAGTGAGGACAGGGGGGAGACCCAGTACTTC; CDR3: CASSEDRGETQYF
size: -; V: TRBV19; D: -; J: TRBJ1-5; DNA: TGTGCCAGTAGTATCTTGAACGATCAGCCCCAGCATTTT; CDR3: CASSILNDQPQHF
size: once; V: TRBV10-2; D: -; J: TRBJ1-1; DNA: TGCGCCAGCAGTTTACGGGGAAACACTGAAGCTTTCTTT; CDR3: CASSLRGNTEAFF
size: -; V: TRBV6-5; D: -; J: TRBJ1-1; DNA: TGTGCCAGCAGTTATCCCGGGACGCCGACTGAAGCTTTCTTT; CDR3: CASSYPGTPTEAFF
size: -; V: TRBV30; D: -; J: TRBJ1-5; DNA: TGTGCCTGGAGTGTACACGGTGGGAGCAATCAGCCCCAGCATTTT; CDR3: CAWSVHGGSNQPQHF
size: -; V: TRBV19; D: -; J: TRBJ1-4; DNA: TGTGCCAGTAGTATACAACGGACGGTGAATGAAAAACTGTTTTTT; CDR3: CASSIQRTVNEKLFF
size: -; V: TRBV3-1/TRBV3-2; D: -; J: TRBJ1-6; DNA: TGTGCCAGCAGTTTCCAGATCTCCTATAATTCACCCCTCCACTTT; CDR3: CASSFQISYNSPLHF
size: -; V: TRBV11-2; D: TRBD1; J: TRBJ2-1; DNA: TGTGCCAGCAGCTTAAGCAGGGGGCTTTACAATGAGCAGTTCTTC; CDR3: CASSLSRGLYNEQFF
size: -; V: TRBV5-1; D: -; J: TRBJ2-5; DNA: TGCGCCAGCAGCTTGGACCTCCCGGCCCAGTACTTC; CDR3: CASSLDLPAQYF
size: -; V: TRBV28; D: -; J: TRBJ1-4; DNA: TGTGCCAGCAGTTTACAGGGTGGTAATGAAAAACTGTTTTTT; CDR3: CASSLQGGNEKLFF
size: -; V: TRBV5-1; D: -; J: TRBJ1-2; DNA: TGCGCCAGCACCGCTTCTAGCTATGGCTACACCTTC; CDR3: CASTASSYGYTF
size: -; V: TRBV9; D: -; J: TRBJ2-1; DNA: TGTGCCAGCAGCGTAGAAGTGGCCCCGTCCGCCTCCTACAATGAGCAGTTCTTC; CDR3: CASSVEVAPSASYNEQFF
size: -; V: TRBV12-3/TRBV12-4; D: TRBD1; J: TRBJ1-1; DNA: TGTGCCAGCAGTTTAGCCGGGGACAGTGAAGCTTTCTTT; CDR3: CASSLAGDSEAFF
size: -; V: TRBV7-2; D: -; J: TRBJ1-3; DNA: TGTGCCAGCAGCGCATCTCAGGGTTCCGGAAACACCATATATTTT; CDR3: CASSASQGSGNTIYF
size: once; V: TRBV19; D: -; J: TRBJ1-2; DNA: TGTGCCAGTAGTACCATCACAGGGCCTTTAGGCTACACCTTC; CDR3: CASSTITGPLGYTF
size: -; V: TRBV5-6; D: -; J: TRBJ1-1; DNA: TGTGCCAGCAGCTTTTACGGGAACACTGAAGCTTTCTTT; CDR3: CASSFYGNTEAFF
size: -; V: TRBV3-1/TRBV3-2; D: -; J: TRBJ1-4; DNA: TGTGCCAGCAGGGACTCTAATGAAAAACTGTTTTTT; CDR3: CASRDSNEKLFF
size: -; V: TRBV6-2/TRBV6-3; D: -; J: TRBJ1-5; DNA: TGTGCCAGCAGCTTAAAGGGGTATAGCAATCAGCCCCAGCATTTT; CDR3: CASSLKGYSNQPQHF
size: -; V: TRBV19; D: -; J: TRBJ1-6; DNA: TGTGCCAGTAGTCGGGGCAGTCTCTATAATTCACCCCTCCACTTT; CDR3: CASSRGSLYNSPLHF
size: -; V: TRBV5-1; D: -; J: TRBJ1-3; DNA: TGCGCCAGCAGCTCCGGGAGGGAACCCGGAAACACCATATATTTT; CDR3: CASSSGREPGNTIYF
size: -; V: TRBV19; D: -; J: TRBJ2-3; DNA: TGTGCCAGTAGTATAACGGGGTACCTCTCAGATACGCAGTATTTT; CDR3: CASSITGYLSDTQYF
size: -; V: TRBV5-1; D: -; J: TRBJ1-4; DNA: TGCGCCAGCAGCTTGGGTGTAACTAATGAAAAACTGTTTTTT; CDR3: CASSLGVTNEKLFF
size: -; V: TRBV28; D: -; J: TRBJ1-3; DNA: TGTGCCAGCAGTTTTAGGGGGGGAAACACCATATATTTT; CDR3: CASSFRGGNTIYF
size: -; V: TRBV28; D: -; J: TRBJ1-5; DNA: TGTGCCAGCAGTTTCCCCCCGACAGGAGCACATCAGCCCCAGCATTTT; CDR3: CASSFPPTGAHQPQHF
size: -; V: TRBV29-1; D: -; J: TRBJ1-2; DNA: TGCAGCGTTGGGGCCGGCGATGGGTATGGCTACACCTTC; CDR3: CSVGAGDGYGYTF
size: few; V: TRBV6-5; D: TRBD2; J: TRBJ2-3; DNA: TGTGCCAGCAGTTACTCGACTAGCGGGTTTACAGATACGCAGTATTTT; CDR3: CASSYSTSGFTDTQYF
size: -; V: TRBV9; D: -; J: TRBJ2-7; DNA: TGTGCCAGCAGCGCCCGGACGGAAGATCAATACGAGCAGTACTTC; CDR3: CASSARTEDQYEQYF
size: -; V: TRBV2; D: TRBD1; J: TRBJ2-2; DNA: TGTGCCAGCAGCGGACAGGGAAACACCGGGGAGCTGTTTTTT; CDR3: CASSGQGNTGELFF
size: -; V: TRBV18; D: -; J: TRBJ2-3; DNA: TGTGCCAGCTCACTAAGTTCCGATACGCAGTATTTT; CDR3: CASSLSSDTQYF
size: once; V: TRBV9; D: -; J: TRBJ2-5; DNA: TGTGCCAGCAGCATAGGACCAGGGGAGACCCAGTACTTC; CDR3: CASSIGPGETQYF
size: -; V: TRBV4-2; D: TRBD2; J: TRBJ2-5; DNA: TGTGCCAGCAGCCAAGGCGGGGGAGGCCAAGAGACCCAGTACTTC; CDR3: CASSQGGGGQETQYF
size: -; V: TRBV11-3; D: -; J: TRBJ2-2; DNA: TGTGCCAGCAGCTTCTCTCTGGTTCTCGCGGGGGCCGGGGGTACCGGGGAGCTGTTTTTT; CDR3: CASSFSLVLAGAGGTGELFF
size: few; V: TRBV19; D: TRBD2; J: TRBJ2-7; DNA: TGTGCCAGTGGGAGCGGGGGCCCATACGAGCAGTACTTC; CDR3: CASGSGGPYEQYF
size: few; V: TRBV5-6; D: -; J: TRBJ2-7; DNA: TGTGCCAGCAGCTCAGGGTTCTCGATCGAGCAGTACTTC; CDR3: CASSSGFSIEQYF
size: -; V: TRBV5-1; D: TRBD1; J: TRBJ2-1; DNA: TGCGCCAGCAGCGGGGACAGGGTTAGCTACAATGAGCAGTTCTTC; CDR3: CASSGDRVSYNEQFF
size: -; V: TRBV6-5; D: -; J: TRBJ2-7; DNA: TGTGCCAGCGGGCCCTCGGGACAGTACTTC; CDR3: CASGPSGQYF
size: -; V: TRBV4-3; D: -; J: TRBJ2-3; DNA: TGCGCCAGCAGCCAAGAGTCGGGCGATGACAGAGATACGCAGTATTTT; CDR3: CASSQESGDDRDTQYF
size: once; V: TRBV19; D: -; J: TRBJ1-6; DNA: TGTGCCAGTGGGGGACAATATAATTCACCCCTCCACTTT; CDR3: CASGGQYNSPLHF
size: -; V: TRBV9; D: -; J: TRBJ1-2; DNA: TGTGCCAGCAGCGTAGAAGGGGTGGGCTATGGCTACACCTTC; CDR3: CASSVEGVGYGYTF
size: -; V: TRBV9; D: TRBD1; J: TRBJ2-1; DNA: TGTGCCAGCAGGGCCGGGACAGGGTGGGATGAGCAGTTCTTC; CDR3: CASRAGTGWDEQFF
size: -; V: TRBV7-9; D: -; J: TRBJ1-4; DNA: TGTGCCAGCAGCTTGTCGGCTGGTAATGAAAAACTGTTTTTT; CDR3: CASSLSAGNEKLFF
size: -; V: TRBV20-1; D: -; J: TRBJ1-2; DNA: TGCAGTGCTTACGGACAGTACGACTACACCTTC; CDR3: CSAYGQYDYTF
size: -; V: TRBV15; D: -; J: TRBJ2-5; DNA: TGTGCCACCAGCAGCCTGAGTTTACAAGAGACCCAGTACTTC; CDR3: CATSSLSLQETQYF
size: -; V: TRBV9; D: -; J: TRBJ1-1; DNA: TGTGCCAGCATCTTTTTGGCAGGGTACACTGAAGCTTTCTTT; CDR3: CASIFLAGYTEAFF
size: -; V: TRBV5-5; D: -; J: TRBJ1-6; DNA: TGTGCCAGCAGCTTGGGGTTGGACAATTCACCCCTCCACTTT; CDR3: CASSLGLDNSPLHF
size: -; V: TRBV5-1; D: -; J: TRBJ2-1; DNA: TGCGCCAGCAGCCCCTTGGGCTACAATGAGCAGTTCTTC; CDR3: CASSPLGYNEQFF